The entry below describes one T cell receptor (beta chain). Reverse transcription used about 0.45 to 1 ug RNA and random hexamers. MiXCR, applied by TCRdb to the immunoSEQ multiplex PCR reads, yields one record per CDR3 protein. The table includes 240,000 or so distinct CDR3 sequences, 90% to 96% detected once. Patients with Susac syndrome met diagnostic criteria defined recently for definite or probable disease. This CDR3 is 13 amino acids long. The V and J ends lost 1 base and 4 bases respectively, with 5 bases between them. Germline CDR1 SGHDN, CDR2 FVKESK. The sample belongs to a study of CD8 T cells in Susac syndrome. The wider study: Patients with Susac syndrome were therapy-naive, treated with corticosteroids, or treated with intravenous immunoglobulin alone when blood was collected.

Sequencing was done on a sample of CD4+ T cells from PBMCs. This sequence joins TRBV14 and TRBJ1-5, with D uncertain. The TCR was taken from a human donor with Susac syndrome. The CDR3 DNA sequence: TGTGCCAGCAGCCAAGGAATTAATCAGCCCCAGCATTTT. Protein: CASSQGINQPQHF.